These 4 T cell receptor beta chains came from one sample sequenced in a study of blood T cell repertoires in COVID-19. The method was immunoSEQ multiplex PCR; TCRdb's version includes in-frame clones alone and lacks a portion of them. The table lists some 200,000 clones, around four fifths of them singletons. The sample consisted of peripheral blood. Receptors originate from a man aged 55 to 69 with COVID-19, enrolled during active disease.

The J gene is TRBJ2-3, the V gene TRBV7-7; tentatively, D is TRBD2 (6 bases). Looked up from germline, CDR1 is SSHAT and CDR2 is FNYEAQ (reference sequence). The germline V and J ends were trimmed by 1 base and 4 bases, with 18 bases remaining between them. This CDR3 region has 17 residues. The CDR3 spells CASSLGVRGGNADTQYF. In DNA form, the CDR3 reads TGTGCCAGCAGCTTAGGAGTGCGGGGCGGGAACGCAGATACGCAGTATTTT.

This chain uses TRBV5-4 with TRBJ1-1; D is undetermined. This CDR3 is built from 14 residues. The germline V gene encodes CDR1 SGHNT and CDR2 YYREEE (reference sequence). V lost 4 bases and J 0 bases, leaving 10 bases between the germline ends. For the CDR3, the DNA is TGTGCCAGCAGCGCCGGGATCCTGAACACTGAAGCTTTCTTT. Translated, it gives CASSAGILNTEAFF.

Concerning this clone: One junction end disagrees with the germline gene, perhaps due to a read error. The chain employs TRBV3-1 (or the pseudogene TRBV3-2) and TRBJ2-1; 7 bases are shared with TRBD2. CDR1 LGHDT and CDR2 YNNKEL come from the germline V gene (reference sequence). The length of the CDR3 is 15 residues. The CDR3 reads CASSQGRGSYNEQFF. The CDR3 DNA reads TGTGCCAGCAGTCAAGGGCGGGGGTCCTACAATGAGCAGTTCTTC.

The V call is TRBV15, the J call TRBJ2-7, with 11 bases lining up with TRBD1. V lost 1 base, J lost 3 bases, and 2 bases stayed unmatched. The germline V gene encodes CDR1 LNHNV and CDR2 YYDKDF (reference sequence). This CDR3 comprises 15 residues. The CDR3 reads CATSRGDRGSYEQYF. CDR3 coding DNA: TGTGCCACCAGCAGAGGGGACAGGGGGAGCTACGAGCAGTACTTC.